This T cell receptor (beta chain) derives from a study of human T cells and chemical hapten exposure. Overall study findings and caveats: Versus controls, expanded TCRs had significantly more large CDR3 similarity clusters. In the PT1 data, expanded TCR counts showed a positive correlation with patch test score.

With 3 bases removed from V and 6 bases from J, the gap between germline ends came to 2 bases. The CDR3 contains 11 residues. Germline V gene lookup returns CDR1 MDHEN and CDR2 SYDVKM. This clonotype was picked up many times. The antigen is unknown. The study's library attached unique molecular identifiers to single cDNA molecules. TCRdb re-analysed the RACE reads in MiXCR, keeping a single row per CDR3 protein. Here the sample spans about 120,000 distinct CDR3 sequences, roughly 13% being singletons. Time point denoted: patch test 1, 2 weeks after DPC sensitization. Documented treatment: therapeutic diphenylcyclopropenone sensitization with weekly scalp DPC.

The input for sequencing was whole blood, taken in connection with sensitization to the hapten diphenylcyclopropenone (DPC). V is TRBV28 and J is TRBJ2-2; D is uncertain. The TCR originated in a young man with alopecia areata. Some clones in this sample may be carry-over from other donors' samples. The CDR3 protein is CASSLAGELFF. CDR3 DNA sequence: TGTGCCAGCAGTTTGGCCGGGGAGCTGTTTTTT.